This TCR beta chain was identified in a study of blood T cell repertoires in COVID-19. On the study more broadly: Acute and convalescent COVID-19 samples came from the United States, Italy and Spain.

CDR1 LNHDA and CDR2 SQIVND come from the germline V gene (reference sequence). The CDR3 totals 15 residues. The ends were cut back, 10 bases at V and 5 bases at J, with 18 bases in the middle. Data came from immunoSEQ multiplex PCR; TCRdb stores just in-frame clones and leaves some out. The sample carries about 180,000 clones, around 85% recorded once. Membership in each cohort depended on participant-reported clinical history. The TCR was taken from a man aged 35 to 55 who had recovered from COVID-19. The sequencing input was PBMCs or T cells enriched from blood (not recorded which). The genes are TRBV19 and TRBJ1-6, with a possible D match to TRBD1 (5 bases). This chain's CDR3 is CATQRGVGNNSPLHF. CDR3 sequence (DNA): TGTGCCACTCAGCGGGGGGTTGGGAATAATTCACCCCTCCACTTT.